Each of the 16 T cell receptor beta chains below was sequenced from the same sample in a study of T cell changes during pregnancy in multiple sclerosis. Sequencing was performed with immunoSEQ multiplex PCR; in TCRdb, only in-frame clones are kept and a portion is missing. This table holds approximately 50,000 clones, approximately 95% found once. The specimen comprised CD4+ T cells from peripheral blood mononuclear cells, sampled in the third trimester of pregnancy. The source is a female donor with multiple sclerosis, enrolled in a pregnancy study.

The V call is TRBV27, the J call TRBJ2-5; 8 bases line up with TRBD1. J was trimmed by 5 bases and V by 8 bases; bases with no gene match: 7. This CDR3 contains 13 residues. CDR1 and CDR2 from the germline V gene are MNHEY and SMNVEV (reference sequence). CDR3 protein: CASFRGRRETQYF. CDR3 in DNA: TGTGCCAGCTTCAGGGGGCGTAGGGAGACCCAGTACTTC.

The chain is built from TRBV7-2 and TRBJ2-1; D perhaps matches TRBD2 (6 bases). Trimming took 1 base from V and 7 from J, leaving 17 bases between them. Germline CDR1 and CDR2: SGHTA and FQGNSA. This CDR3 has 16 residues. The CDR3 coding sequence is TGTGCCAGCAGCTTAGGAGGGGCCGGCGGGGTGAATGAGCAGTTCTTC. Translating gives CASSLGGAGGVNEQFF.

The chain carries TRBV5-6 and TRBJ2-3, with 8 bases fitting TRBD1. The CDR3 length is 18 residues. Losses at the gene ends were 1 base for V and 3 bases for J; bases not matched to a gene: 13. The germline V gene has CDR1 SGHDT and CDR2 YYEEEE. The CDR3 DNA reads TGTGCCAGCAGCTTGAGAGGGGCAGGGGGCCGTGGGACAGATACGCAGTATTTT. Translating it yields CASSLRGAGGRGTDTQYF.

The chain employs TRBV9 and TRBJ2-1; 8 nucleotides align to TRBD1. V shed 0 bases and J 9 bases; nucleotides not matched to a gene: 5. CDR3 length: 14 amino acids. Germline loops: CDR1 SGDLS, CDR2 YYNGEE. This CDR3 is CASSVVPGGSEQFF. The CDR3 region has the DNA TGTGCCAGCAGCGTAGTCCCAGGGGGCAGTGAGCAGTTCTTC.

This clone appeared a few times. The rearrangement links TRBV4-2 to TRBJ2-1, with a possible D match to TRBD2 (6 bases). V was shortened by 0 bases and J by 4 bases, with 10 bases between the two germline ends. Germline V gene sequence: CDR1 LGHNA, CDR2 YNFKEQ. The CDR3 loop spans 15 amino acids. CDR3 in amino acids: CASSQEGLEYNEQFF. In DNA, the CDR3 is TGTGCCAGCAGCCAAGAGGGACTGGAGTACAATGAGCAGTTCTTC.

The V call is TRBV15, the J call TRBJ2-6, with 8 bases that match TRBD1. This CDR3 has 15 amino acids. With V trimmed by 7 bases and J by 2 bases, 4 bases remained unmatched. In germline, CDR1 is LNHNV, CDR2 YYDKDF (reference sequence). CDR3 sequence (DNA): TGTGCCACCACCCCAGGGGGCACTGGGGCCAACGTCCTGACTTTC. Protein sequence: CATTPGGTGANVLTF.

This clone was observed once. The chain joins TRBV9 to TRBJ1-1; D gene unclear. The CDR3 consists of 15 residues. Germline V lookup: CDR1 SGDLS, CDR2 YYNGEE. The V gene lost 6 bases and the J gene lost 2 bases, with 17 bases spanning the gap. The CDR3 loop is CASTSTGTGNTEAFF. CDR3 in DNA: TGTGCCAGCACCTCGACTGGAACGGGAAACACTGAAGCTTTCTTT.

V and J are TRBV27 and TRBJ1-6; 9 nucleotides line up with TRBD1. This CDR3 is built from 18 residues. The V and J ends lost 5 bases and 14 bases, in that order; junction bases with no gene match: 22. Germline V CDR1 and CDR2: MNHEY, SMNVEV (reference sequence). CDR3 loop: CASSKRTGASTGNLALHF. The CDR3 DNA sequence: TGTGCCAGCAGTAAAAGGACAGGGGCCAGCACAGGGAATTTGGCCCTCCACTTT.

The rearrangement joins TRBV2 to TRBJ2-5; possible D gene TRBD2, 6 bases. Germline V gives CDR1 SNHLY, CDR2 FYNNEI. V lost 8 bases to trimming and J lost 3 bases, with 16 bases between them. CDR3 length equals 14 residues. The CDR3 DNA follows: TGTGCCAGCGGTGCCGGGACTGGCAAAGAGACCCAGTACTTC. It codes for CASGAGTGKETQYF.

The CDR3: CASSRQGMSGNTIYF. CDR3 bases: TGTGCCAGCTCTCGACAGGGGATGTCCGGAAACACCATATATTTT. The J gene is TRBJ1-3, the V gene TRBV18, with 8 bases lining up with TRBD1. With V trimmed by 6 bases and J by 4 bases, 8 bases remained unmatched. Germline V lookup: CDR1 KGHSH, CDR2 LQKENI. The CDR3 is 15 residues long.

The V gene is TRBV12-2, the J gene TRBJ1-4; the table's D gene call, TRBD1, was not cross checked with the DNA. TRBV12-2 is a recognized pseudogene. The CDR3 loop spans 15 amino acids. In nucleotides, the CDR3 is TGTGCAAGTCGCCTCCACAGTCGGTCTAATGAAAAACTGTTTTTT. Residues: CASRLHSRSNEKLFF.

The rearrangement uses TRBV7-2 and TRBJ2-1; D might be TRBD2 (5 bases). V lost 1 base and J 1 base, leaving 8 bases between the germline ends. The germline V gene encodes CDR1 SGHTA and CDR2 FQGNSA. CDR3 length: 15 residues. The CDR3 region is CASSLGAVSYNEQFF. The CDR3 bases are TGTGCCAGCAGCTTAGGAGCGGTATCCTACAATGAGCAGTTCTTC. Full variable domain (remainder filled in from reference TRBV7-2 and TRBJ2-1): GAGVSQSPSNKVTEKGKDVELRCDPISGHTALYWYRQSLGQGLEFLIYFQGNSAPDKSGLPSDRFSAERTGGSVSTLTIQRTQQEDSAVYLCASSLGAVSYNEQFFGPGTRLTVL.

The CDR3 DNA reads TGTGCCAGCAGCTTAGGAGGCTGGAACAGGGGTACGGAGAACACTGAAGCTTTCTTT. Amino acids: CASSLGGWNRGTENTEAFF. The chain is built from TRBV11-3 and TRBJ1-1; 7 positions agree with TRBD1. V was clipped by 1 base and J by 1 base; unmatched bases: 15. The CDR3 has 19 amino acids. In germline, CDR1 is SGHNT, CDR2 YENEEA.

The rearrangement joins TRBV9 to TRBJ2-1, with D tentatively TRBD2 (5 bases). Per the germline V gene, CDR1 is SGDLS and CDR2 is YYNGEE. Trimming took off 0 bases at V and 6 bases at J, with 10 bases between the two ends. This CDR3 is 14 amino acids long. In DNA, the CDR3 is TGTGCCAGCAGCGTAGGGCCGGAGGCCAATGAGCAGTTCTTC. As protein: CASSVGPEANEQFF.

The gene calls are TRBV18 and TRBJ2-2, with TRBD2 identical over 12 bases. The CDR3 is made up of 18 amino acids. Trimming at V came to 2 bases and at J to 2 bases, leaving 6 bases not matched to a gene. Per the germline V gene, CDR1 is KGHSH and CDR2 is LQKENI. The CDR3 loop reads CASSPETSGGLNTGELFF. The CDR3 DNA is TGTGCCAGCTCACCAGAGACTAGCGGGGGATTAAACACCGGGGAGCTGTTTTTT.

This chain links TRBV28 with TRBJ1-1; TRBD1 matches 8 bases. Germline CDR1 and CDR2: MDHEN and SYDVKM. The CDR3 is 14 residues long. V was pared by 6 bases and J by 1 base, with 4 bases of the junction left unmatched. CDR3 amino acids: CASSTGQENTEAFF. The CDR3, as DNA: TGTGCCAGCAGCACGGGACAGGAGAACACTGAAGCTTTCTTT. Full variable domain (missing parts from reference TRBV28 and TRBJ1-1): DVKVTQSSRYLVKRTGEKVFLECVQDMDHENMFWYRQDPGLGLRLIYFSYDVKMKEKGDIPEGYSVSREKKERFSLILESASTNQTSMYLCASSTGQENTEAFFGQGTRLTVV.